The next 16 T cell receptor beta chains were all read from a single sample in a study of T cells in tuberculosis. TCRdb keeps only in-frame clones here, not all; method: immunoSEQ multiplex PCR. The table shows roughly 35,000 clones, with about 91% occurring only once. Time point in this sample: new active TB diagnosis, blood taken before or within 7 days of starting treatment. Sequenced material: PBMCs, taken at tuberculosis diagnosis. Receptors were obtained from an adult with tuberculosis. Some clones in this sample may be carry-over from other donors' samples.

This chain links TRBV7-6 with TRBJ2-5, with a weak D call TRBD2 (6 bases). The CDR3 loop spans 15 amino acids. The ends were cut back, 8 bases at V and 1 base at J, with 17 bases in the middle. In germline, CDR1 is SGHVS, CDR2 FNYEAQ. The CDR3 DNA sequence: TGTGCCAGCGCTGAAGGGACTTTATTCCAAGAGACCCAGTACTTC. It codes for CASAEGTLFQETQYF. The full variable domain, completed using reference TRBV7-6 and TRBJ2-5, is GAGVSQSPRYKVTKRGQDVALRCDPISGHVSLYWYRQALGQGPEFLTYFNYEAQQDKSGLPNDRFSAERPEGSISTLTIQRTEQRDSAMYRCASAEGTLFQETQYFGPGTRLLVL.

This clone showed up just once. The chain carries TRBV19 and TRBJ1-6, with 11 bases lining up with TRBD1. The V segment lost 5 bases and the J segment 7 bases; nucleotides outside the gene matches: 10. The CDR3 is made up of 17 amino acids. Per germline, CDR1 LNHDA and CDR2 SQIVND (reference sequence). The CDR3 region is CASSLRDRGKRNSPLHF. In DNA form, the CDR3 reads TGTGCCAGTAGTCTCCGGGACAGGGGGAAGAGGAATTCACCCCTCCACTTT.

This sequence joins TRBV10-2 and TRBJ1-4; 12 nucleotides agree with TRBD1. CDR1 and CDR2 from the germline V gene are WSHSY and SAAADI. V was clipped by 3 bases and J by 7 bases; unmatched bases: 6. The CDR3 covers 16 residues. In nucleotides, the CDR3 is TGCGCCAGCAGTGATACCGGGACAGGGGGCAGTGAAAAACTGTTTTTT. This codes for CASSDTGTGGSEKLFF.

This rearrangement joins TRBV19 to TRBJ1-5; D gene unclear. CDR3 size: 14 residues. The V gene's germline CDR1 is LNHDA and CDR2 SQIVND (reference sequence). With 1 base removed from V and 6 bases from J, the gap between germline ends came to 10 bases. The CDR3 DNA reads TGTGCCAGTAGTATAGCGCGATTCCCTCAGCCCCAGCATTTT. Its protein is CASSIARFPQPQHF. The full variable domain, rest sourced from reference TRBV19 and TRBJ1-5, is DGGITQSPKYLFRKEGQNVTLSCEQNLNHDAMYWYRQDPGQGLRLIYYSQIVNDFQKGDIAEGYSVSREKKESFPLTVTSAQKNPTAFYLCASSIARFPQPQHFGDGTRLSIL.

This chain uses TRBV6-1 with TRBJ1-4; TRBD1 might be the D (5 bases). The CDR3 extends over 20 amino acids. Germline CDR1 MNHNS, CDR2 SASEGT. Trimming removed 0 bases from V and 0 bases from J, with 20 bases in between. CDR3 sequence (DNA): TGTGCCAGCAGTGAAGCGCTTCCGGGAGGTAGAGGGGCAACTAATGAAAAACTGTTTTTT. Translation gives CASSEALPGGRGATNEKLFF.

J is TRBJ1-6 and V is TRBV7-3; perhaps TRBD1 as D (6 bases). CDR3 length: 20 residues. Trimming pared 5 bases from V and 2 bases from J, leaving 25 bases between. CDR1 is SGHTA, CDR2 FQGTGA, per germline. This CDR3 is CASSPPSGHAFGPYNSPLHF. The CDR3, as DNA: TGTGCCAGCAGCCCGCCATCGGGACACGCCTTTGGTCCCTATAATTCACCCCTCCACTTT.

This clone was seen just once. The chain has TRBV5-1 and TRBJ2-5, with 9 bases identical to TRBD2. The CDR3 has 16 amino acids. The J segment lost 5 bases and the V segment lost 0 bases, leaving 8 bases of the junction unmatched. From germline, CDR1 is SGHRS and CDR2 YFSETQ. CDR3 in DNA: TGCGCCAGCAGCTTGGGCGAGCGGGGGGCCTTGGAGACCCAGTACTTC. This codes for CASSLGERGALETQYF.

This rearrangement joins TRBV5-1 to TRBJ2-3, with TRBD2 matching over 15 bases. The CDR3 covers 16 residues. The V gene end was trimmed by 4 bases and the J gene end by 6 bases; junction bases not matched to a gene: 6. The germline V gene has CDR1 SGHRS and CDR2 YFSETQ. The CDR3 nucleotides are TGCGCCAGCAGCACGGGACTAGCGGGGGGTGTCGATACGCAGTATTTT. Residues: CASSTGLAGGVDTQYF.

The rearrangement links TRBV7-7 to TRBJ2-1; 12 bases are a match to TRBD1. The germline gives CDR1 SSHAT, CDR2 FNYEAQ (reference sequence). The CDR3 has 17 residues. Unmatched junction bases numbered 10, after V lost 5 bases and J lost 5 bases. CDR3 protein: CASSAGTGGIFNNEQFF. CDR3 DNA: TGTGCCAGCAGCGCAGGGACAGGGGGCATCTTCAACAATGAGCAGTTCTTC.

This CDR3 reads CASKDTLSYEQYF. The DNA for the CDR3 is TGTGCCAGCAAGGACACCCTTTCCTACGAGCAGTACTTC. The rearrangement joins TRBV6-1 to TRBJ2-7, with D possibly TRBD1 on 5 matching bases. The germline V and J ends were trimmed by 7 bases and 1 base, with 11 bases remaining between them. Germline V lookup: CDR1 MNHNS, CDR2 SASEGT. This CDR3 has 13 amino acids.

V usage is TRBV10-1 and J usage is TRBJ2-7; 9 bases line up with TRBD1. Germline V gene lookup returns CDR1 WNHNN and CDR2 SYGVQD (reference sequence). V trimming: 6 bases; J trimming: 2 bases; junction bases outside the gene matches: 8. The CDR3 totals 15 residues. The CDR3 DNA sequence: TGCGCCAGCAGACAGGGGGCGACCTCCGCCTACGAGCAGTACTTC. Translating gives CASRQGATSAYEQYF.

This clone was counted a single time. This chain uses TRBV18 with TRBJ1-1; a possible D gene is TRBD1 (6 bases). Germline CDR1 and CDR2: KGHSH and LQKENI. The CDR3 totals 17 residues. V gave up 2 bases and J gave up 2 bases, with 18 bases separating them. The CDR3 reads CASSPSGVFGGNTEAFF. The CDR3 nucleotides are TGTGCCAGCTCACCATCAGGGGTATTCGGAGGAAACACTGAAGCTTTCTTT.

CDR3 in amino acids: CASNQGGNTEAFF. In DNA, the CDR3 is TGTGCCAGCAATCAGGGGGGGAACACTGAAGCTTTCTTT. The chain uses TRBV7-9 and TRBJ1-1; 7 bases align to TRBD1. Losses at the gene ends were 7 bases for V and 1 base for J; bases not matched to a gene: 3. The CDR3 spans 13 residues. Germline CDR1 and CDR2: SEHNR and FQNEAQ (reference sequence).

This clone occurred once. The chain links TRBV5-4 to TRBJ2-1; a possible D gene is TRBD1 (6 bases). Germline CDR1 reads SGHNT; CDR2 reads YYREEE (reference sequence). V lost 2 bases, J lost 0 bases, and 12 bases lay in between. The CDR3 is 16 residues long. CDR3 sequence reads: CASSLGGDYSYNEQFF. The CDR3 DNA follows: TGTGCCAGCAGCTTAGGGGGTGATTACTCCTACAATGAGCAGTTCTTC.

The chain recombines TRBV9 with TRBJ2-1; the match to TRBD2 covers 7 bases. V trimming: 4 bases; J trimming: 0 bases; junction bases outside the gene matches: 7. This CDR3 spans 16 amino acids. CDR1 is SGDLS, CDR2 YYNGEE, per germline. CDR3 sequence reads: CASSSRAGSSYNEQFF. The CDR3 region has the DNA TGTGCCAGCAGCTCCAGAGCGGGGAGCTCCTACAATGAGCAGTTCTTC.

The gene calls are TRBV5-4 and TRBJ1-4, with D perhaps TRBD1 (5 bases). V lost 3 bases to trimming and J lost 3 bases, with 12 bases between them. This CDR3 spans 15 amino acids. Per the germline V gene, CDR1 is SGHNT and CDR2 is YYREEE (reference sequence). The CDR3 sequence: CASSYGATANEKLFF. The CDR3 DNA sequence: TGTGCCAGCAGCTATGGGGCTACAGCTAATGAAAAACTGTTTTTT.